This T cell receptor (beta chain) emerged from a study of blood T cell repertoires in COVID-19. TCRdb's table, derived via immunoSEQ multiplex PCR, lists solely in-frame clones and lacks some. The top ten clones hold roughly 2% of a sample with around 260,000 clones, 75% to 90% of them seen once. This clonotype was obtained from a man younger than 45 with active or convalescent COVID-19. The sample consisted of peripheral blood.

This CDR3 is CASSFGIIGVRTEAFF. As DNA, the CDR3 is TGTGCCAGCAGCTTTGGTATAATCGGAGTACGAACTGAAGCTTTCTTT. V gene TRBV12-1 combines with J gene TRBJ1-1. TRBV12-1 is flagged as a pseudogene. The CDR3 sequence is 16 residues long.